Many counts were recorded for the clone carrying this TCR beta chain. What it binds is unknown. The data derive from a study of regulatory T cells in long-lasting Graves disease. Findings and limits, study-wide: The study found persistent patients shared more public clonotypes (more than 2,500) than new patients (approximately 870). TCR diversity was lower in persistent Graves' patients (versus newly diagnosed ones).

The germline CDR1 and CDR2 sequences are MNHNS and SASEGT. The CDR3 is 14 amino acids. Unmatched junction bases numbered 7, after V lost 5 bases and J lost 4 bases. Arm-PCR of CDR3 regions with iRepertoire HTBI primers generated TCR beta libraries. How the authors handled the data: The identification of approximately 62 TRBV and around 15 TRBJ segments was made across samples. TCRdb re-called the multiplex PCR reads with MiXCR, one entry per CDR3 protein. TCRdb's processing, not the authors' own work, is the source of the V and J calls. The data contain roughly 300,000 distinct CDR3 sequences, 20% to 25% of them singletons. Sample time point: persistent/refractory GD, antithyroid drugs over 5 years with positive TRAb. Construction of the TCR library relied on RNA isolated from PBMCs.

J is TRBJ2-5 and V is TRBV6-1; 7 bases map to TRBD1. Sample: peripheral blood mononuclear cells (PBMCs), taken when the disease was refractory, from a patient treated with antithyroid drugs. The source is a female donor with Graves disease. The DNA for the CDR3 is TGTGCCAGCAGTCGCACCGGGACAGCAGAGACCCAGTACTTC. Protein sequence: CASSRTGTAETQYF.